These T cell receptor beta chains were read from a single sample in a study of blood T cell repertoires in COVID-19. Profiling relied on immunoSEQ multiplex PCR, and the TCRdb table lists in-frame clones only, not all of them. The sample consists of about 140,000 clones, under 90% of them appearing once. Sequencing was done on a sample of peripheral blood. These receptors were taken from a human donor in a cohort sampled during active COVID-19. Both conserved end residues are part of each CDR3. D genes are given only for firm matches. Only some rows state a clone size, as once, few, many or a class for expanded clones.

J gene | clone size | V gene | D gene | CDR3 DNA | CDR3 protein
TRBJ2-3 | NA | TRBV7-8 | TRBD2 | TGTGCCAGCAGGCATCTAGCGGGAGGAACAGATACGCAGTATTTT | CASRHLAGGTDTQYF
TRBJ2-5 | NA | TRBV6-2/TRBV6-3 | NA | TGTGCCAGCAGTTACCACGACAACCTGGGAGAGACCCAGTACTTC | CASSYHDNLGETQYF
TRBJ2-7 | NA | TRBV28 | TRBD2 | TGTGCCAGCAGTCCCGGGGGGGAGGGTGCGCGCGAGCAGTACTTC | CASSPGGEGAREQYF
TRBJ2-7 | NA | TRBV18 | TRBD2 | TGTGCCAGCTCACTGGGACTAGCGGGAGTCTACGAGCAGTACTTC | CASSLGLAGVYEQYF
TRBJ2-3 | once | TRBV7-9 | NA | TGTGCCAGCAGCTTGCCCGGGTCCCCCATGGATACGCAGTATTTT | CASSLPGSPMDTQYF
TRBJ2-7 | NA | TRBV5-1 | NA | TGCGCCAGCAGCCCCGAAGGGAGGTACGAGCAGTACTTC | CASSPEGRYEQYF
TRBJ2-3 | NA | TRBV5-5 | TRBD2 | TGTGCCAGCAGCTTGGCCAGCGGGAGGGCCCCAGATACGCAGTATTTT | CASSLASGRAPDTQYF
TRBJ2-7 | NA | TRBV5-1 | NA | TGCGCCAGCAGCTTGGACGGTCCCAACCCTCCTCTCTACGAGCAGTACTTC | CASSLDGPNPPLYEQYF
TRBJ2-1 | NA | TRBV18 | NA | TGTGCCAGCTCACCACCGGAGTTCCAGGGTGATGAGCAGTTCTTC | CASSPPEFQGDEQFF
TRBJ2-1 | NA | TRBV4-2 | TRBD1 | TGTGCCAGCAGCCCGCAGGACAGGGATATCGATGAGCAGTTCTTC | CASSPQDRDIDEQFF
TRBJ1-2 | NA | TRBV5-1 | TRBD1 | TGCGCCAGCAGCTTTGGGACAGGGGTCAACTATGGCTACACCTTC | CASSFGTGVNYGYTF
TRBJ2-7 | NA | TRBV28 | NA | TGTGCCAGCAGTTTAGCGGGACCCCTCTACGAGCAGTACTTC | CASSLAGPLYEQYF
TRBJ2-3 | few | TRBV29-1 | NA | TGCAGCGTTCTCAGCGGCACAGATACGCAGTATTTT | CSVLSGTDTQYF
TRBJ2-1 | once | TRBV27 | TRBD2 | TGTGCCAGCAGTTCTACTTGGACTAGTAGCAGCAATGAGCAGTTCTTC | CASSSTWTSSSNEQFF
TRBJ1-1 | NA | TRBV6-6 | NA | TGTGCCAGCAGCAGAGGAGAGTTGAACACTGAAGCTTTCTTT | CASSRGELNTEAFF
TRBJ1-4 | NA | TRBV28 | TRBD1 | TGTGCCAGCAGCCGGACAGGGAAAAGCTTTGGGAATGAAAAACTGTTTTTT | CASSRTGKSFGNEKLFF
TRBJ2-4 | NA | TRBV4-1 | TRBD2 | TGCGCCAGCAGCCAAGCCTTACCGCAAGCGGGAGGGAAGGGGGTGGCCAAAAACATTCAGTACTTC | CASSQALPQAGGKGVAKNIQYF
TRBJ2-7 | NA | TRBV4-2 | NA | TGTGCCAGCAGCCAAGATTGGCCCGGAGTCTCCTACGAGCAGTACTTC | CASSQDWPGVSYEQYF
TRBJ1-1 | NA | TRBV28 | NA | TGTGCCAGCAGAAGTACAGGGCGCACTGAAGCTTTCTTT | CASRSTGRTEAFF
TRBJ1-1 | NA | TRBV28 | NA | TGTGCCAGCAGTTTAGCCGGGCGGGACACTGAAGCTTTCTTT | CASSLAGRDTEAFF
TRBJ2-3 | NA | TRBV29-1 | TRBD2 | TGCAGCGTTGCAGCTCAAGAGCGGGGGGAGGCGCAGTATTTT | CSVAAQERGEAQYF
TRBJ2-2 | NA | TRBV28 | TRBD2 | TGTGCCAGCACAATTCCCAAGGGCGGGAGCGGGACCGCGAACACCGGGGAGCTGTTTTTT | CASTIPKGGSGTANTGELFF
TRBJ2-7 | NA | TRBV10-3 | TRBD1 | TGTGCCATCAGTGAGTCCGCCGGGACAGGGGACTACGAGCAGTACTTC | CAISESAGTGDYEQYF
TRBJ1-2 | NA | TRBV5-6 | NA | TGTGCCAGCAGCTTGGACAGGGATTATAATGGCTACACCTTC | CASSLDRDYNGYTF
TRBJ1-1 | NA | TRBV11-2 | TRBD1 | TGTGCCAGCAGCTTAGCCCTACGGACAGGGGTGTTGATGAACACTGAAGCTTTCTTT | CASSLALRTGVLMNTEAFF
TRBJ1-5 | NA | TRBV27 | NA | TGTGCCAGCAGTTCCCGCAGCAGGGGTGACAATCAGCCCCAGCATTTT | CASSSRSRGDNQPQHF
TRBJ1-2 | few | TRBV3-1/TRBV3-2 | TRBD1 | TGTGCCAGCAGCCGAGGACAGGGTGGTTATGGCTACACCTTC | CASSRGQGGYGYTF